Listed here is a single TCR beta chain. The data were taken from a study of technical replicates of blood from a handful of donors. V lost 10 bases, J lost 1 base, and 6 bases stayed unmatched. Looked up from germline, CDR1 is MDHEN and CDR2 is SYDVKM. The CDR3 totals 13 residues. Assay: immunoSEQ multiplex PCR; the TCRdb copy retains only in-frame clones and omits some. This table has around 83,000 clones, around 92% appearing once. Material: T cells isolated from PBMCs. The chain combines TRBV28 with TRBJ2-5; 7 nucleotides line up with TRBD2. The TCR sequence derives from a human donor in good health. Some clones in this sample may be carry-over from other donors' samples. CDR3 bases: TGTGCCATCGCGGGAGAAGGCCAAGAGACCCAGTACTTC. This gives the protein CAIAGEGQETQYF.